One and the same sample provided the 10 T cell receptor beta chains below, sequenced in a study of T cells after yellow fever vaccination. TCRdb recomputed calls from the 5' RACE reads with MiXCR, one row per CDR3 protein. The sample holds some 200,000 distinct CDR3 sequences, approximately 3.2% seen once. Here the sequenced sample was CD4+ T cells sorted from PBMCs, taken 10 days after the yellow fever booster vaccination. These receptors all come from a man between 18 and 29 years old who received the YFV17D yellow fever vaccine.

The sample holds many counts of this clonotype. This rearrangement joins TRBV20-1 to TRBJ2-3; perhaps TRBD1 as D (5 bases). Germline V CDR1 and CDR2: DFQATT, SNEGSKA (reference sequence). The CDR3 covers 13 residues. V was pared by 1 base and J by 0 bases, with 5 bases between. The CDR3 is CSARGGSTDTQYF. CDR3 coding DNA: TGCAGTGCTAGAGGGGGCAGCACAGATACGCAGTATTTT.

The V and J genes are TRBV2 and TRBJ1-2; 9 positions match TRBD1. V was pared by 3 bases and J by 4 bases, with 9 bases of the junction left unmatched. The germline CDR1 and CDR2 sequences are SNHLY and FYNNEI. This CDR3 spans 16 amino acids. The CDR3 loop reads CASSDTSPGQGYGYTF. CDR3 DNA: TGTGCCAGCAGTGACACCAGCCCGGGACAGGGCTATGGCTACACCTTC.

This chain links TRBV12-3 or TRBV12-4 with TRBJ1-6; D ambiguous. This CDR3 has 14 residues. Between the trimmed V and J ends, which lost 3 bases and 8 bases, there was a span of 11 bases. The CDR3 bases are TGTGCCAGCAGTTTCGGAGGGATATATTCACCCCTCCACTTT. Residues: CASSFGGIYSPLHF.

This rearrangement joins TRBV20-1 to TRBJ2-3, with TRBD2 as a possible D gene (5 bases). CDR1 and CDR2 (germline): DFQATT, SNEGSKA (reference sequence). The V end lost 5 bases, the J end lost 0 bases, and 6 bases lay between the germline ends. The CDR3 extends over 12 amino acids. CDR3 region: CSAPGSTDTQYF. The DNA for the CDR3 is TGCAGTGCTCCGGGGAGCACAGATACGCAGTATTTT.

This clonotype was found many times. The chain joins TRBV11-2 to TRBJ2-3; tentatively, D is TRBD2 (5 bases). Germline V lookup: CDR1 SGHAT, CDR2 FQNNGV. The CDR3 is made up of 14 amino acids. V was pared by 5 bases and J by 4 bases, with 13 bases between. CDR3 nucleotides: TGTGCCAGCAGCGCACGCCGCGGGTCAGATACGCAGTATTTT. Its translation is CASSARRGSDTQYF.

This clonotype was recorded a few times. The chain uses TRBV27 and TRBJ2-1; 9 positions agree with TRBD2. CDR3 length: 15 residues. Germline CDR1 and CDR2: MNHEY and SMNVEV (reference sequence). With V trimmed by 8 bases and J by 7 bases, 12 bases remained unmatched. The chain's CDR3 is CASGSQVAGANEQFF. The CDR3 DNA reads as TGTGCCAGCGGATCCCAGGTAGCGGGGGCGAATGAGCAGTTCTTC.

This clonotype was found a few times. The chain uses TRBV7-2 and TRBJ2-5, with D possibly matching TRBD2 (5 bases). Germline assignment: CDR1 SGHTA and CDR2 FQGNSA. The V end was cut by 5 bases, the J end by 2 bases, with 18 bases between. CDR3 length equals 16 residues. CDR3 protein: CASSLPLIGLQETQYF. Written as DNA, the CDR3 is TGTGCCAGCAGCCTACCTCTTATAGGACTGCAAGAGACCCAGTACTTC.

This clonotype occurred a few times. J is TRBJ1-2 and V is TRBV5-1; no reliable D call. Germline lookup yields CDR1 SGHRS and CDR2 YFSETQ. This CDR3 spans 14 amino acids. The V end was cut by 2 bases, the J end by 2 bases, with 10 bases between. The CDR3 sequence is CASSFNPRNYGYTF. For the CDR3, the DNA is TGCGCCAGCAGCTTCAATCCTAGGAACTATGGCTACACCTTC.

This clonotype was counted many times. The chain employs TRBV5-1 and TRBJ2-7; D is ambiguous. Germline lookup yields CDR1 SGHRS and CDR2 YFSETQ. Trimming stripped 0 bases from V and 1 base from J, with 11 bases between. This CDR3 has 15 residues. CDR3 in amino acids: CASSLVGGRSYEQYF. The CDR3, as DNA: TGCGCCAGCAGCTTGGTTGGTGGAAGATCCTACGAGCAGTACTTC.

This clonotype was seen at least ten times. The rearrangement links TRBV20-1 to TRBJ2-7, with D uncertain. This CDR3 has 12 amino acids. The germline V and J ends were trimmed by 6 bases and 6 bases, with 15 bases remaining between them. Germline CDR1 DFQATT, CDR2 SNEGSKA (reference sequence). This chain's CDR3 is CSANPGVREQYF. Here the CDR3 DNA reads TGCAGTGCGAATCCTGGGGTTCGCGAGCAGTACTTC.